These 28 T cell receptor beta chains came from one sample sequenced in a study of blood T cell repertoires in COVID-19. The method was immunoSEQ multiplex PCR; TCRdb's version includes in-frame clones alone and lacks a portion of them. The sample carries about 170,000 clones, 65% to 85% recorded once. Input material: peripheral blood. The receptor set was obtained from a woman between 70 and 85 years old who had recovered from COVID-19.

CDR3 nucleotide sequence: TGTGCCACCAGCAGACAGGGCCGCACAGATACGCAGTATTTT. Residues: CATSRQGRTDTQYF. The chain carries TRBV15 and TRBJ2-3, with D perhaps matching TRBD1 (5 bases). The V end lost 2 bases, the J end lost 1 base, and 7 bases lay between the germline ends. The CDR3 length is 14 residues. Germline CDR1 LNHNV, CDR2 YYDKDF (reference sequence). Full variable domain (remainder filled in from reference TRBV15 and TRBJ2-3): DAMVIQNPRYQVTQFGKPVTLSCSQTLNHNVMYWYQQKSSQAPKLLFHYYDKDFNNEADTPDNFQSRRPNTSFCFLDIRSPGLGDTAMYLCATSRQGRTDTQYFGPGTRLTVL.

The chain recombines TRBV7-8 with TRBJ2-3; 8 nucleotides line up with TRBD2. The junction had 11 bases not matched to a gene; V was cut back by 0 bases and J by 3 bases. CDR3 size: 18 residues. Germline V gene sequence: CDR1 SGHVS, CDR2 FQNEAQ. The CDR3 reads CASSLALGLEGGTDTQYF. In DNA, the CDR3 is TGTGCCAGCAGCTTAGCCCTGGGACTAGAAGGGGGAACAGATACGCAGTATTTT.

This clone turned up a few times. The chain has TRBV5-1 and TRBJ2-1; TRBD1 matches at 7 bases. Germline-derived CDR1 and CDR2 are SGHRS and YFSETQ. Trimming cost V 3 bases and J 0 bases; bases outside gene matches: 9. The CDR3 covers 17 residues. The CDR3 reads CASSSLGAGGSYNEQFF. The CDR3 DNA is TGCGCCAGCAGCTCCCTAGGGGCAGGGGGCTCCTACAATGAGCAGTTCTTC.

The chain uses TRBV5-8 and TRBJ2-5; D perhaps matches TRBD1 (6 bases). The V gene lost 3 bases and the J gene lost 5 bases, with 20 bases spanning the gap. This CDR3 contains 16 residues. CDR1 and CDR2 (germline): SGHTS, YDEGEE. The CDR3 DNA is TGTGCCAGCAGCTCGGGCCGGGCAGGGGCCAGGGAGACCCAGTACTTC. Protein sequence: CASSSGRAGARETQYF.

This chain joins TRBV5-4 and TRBJ2-1; a weak D match, TRBD2 (5 bases). Trimming cost V 3 bases and J 4 bases, with 11 bases left between them. CDR1 and CDR2 from the germline V gene are SGHNT and YYREEE (reference sequence). The length of the CDR3 is 14 residues. CDR3 sequence (DNA): TGTGCCAGCAGCTCCCGGACTGAATACAATGAGCAGTTCTTC. Translated: CASSSRTEYNEQFF.

V gene TRBV12-3 or TRBV12-4 combines with J gene TRBJ2-7; D uncertain. The CDR3 has 12 amino acids. V was clipped by 2 bases and J by 3 bases, with 5 bases between them. CDR3: CASSLRDYEQYF. The CDR3 region has the DNA TGTGCCAGCAGTTTACGCGACTACGAGCAGTACTTC.

The rearrangement joins TRBV7-8 to TRBJ1-5, with TRBD1 identical over 9 bases. The V and J ends lost 1 base and 1 base, in that order; junction bases with no gene match: 2. Germline V lookup: CDR1 SGHVS, CDR2 FQNEAQ. This CDR3 has 16 residues. Here the CDR3 DNA reads TGTGCCAGCAGCTTAGGGACAGGGGCGAGCAATCAGCCCCAGCATTTT. Translating it yields CASSLGTGASNQPQHF.

J is TRBJ2-1 and V is TRBV4-1; D is perhaps TRBD2 (7 bases). This CDR3 is built from 16 residues. Trimming took off 0 bases at V and 4 bases at J, with 13 bases between the two ends. The germline CDR1 and CDR2 sequences are MGHRA and YSYEKL. DNA of the CDR3: TGCGCCAGCAGCCAAGAGGGCGGGGGCCCGTACAATGAGCAGTTCTTC. Its protein product is CASSQEGGGPYNEQFF.

The rearrangement joins TRBV2 to TRBJ2-2; possibly TRBD1 for D (6 bases). The V and J ends lost 6 bases and 4 bases respectively, with 12 bases between them. The V gene's germline CDR1 is SNHLY and CDR2 FYNNEI. There are 14 residues in the CDR3. CDR3 nucleotides: TGTGCCAGCAGACACAGGGTCGGCACCGGGGAGCTGTTTTTT. Translated, it gives CASRHRVGTGELFF.

The V gene is TRBV11-1, the J gene TRBJ2-7, with D tentatively TRBD1 (5 bases). The CDR3 has 15 amino acids. Trimming stripped 7 bases from V and 4 bases from J, with 20 bases between. Germline CDR1 SGHAT, CDR2 FQDESV (reference sequence). CDR3 protein: CASTQAPNRIYEQYF. The CDR3 DNA sequence: TGTGCCAGCACCCAGGCGCCCAACAGGATTTACGAGCAGTACTTC.

This chain uses TRBV9 with TRBJ2-1; 7 nucleotides line up with TRBD2. CDR1 is SGDLS and CDR2 is YYNGEE in the germline V gene. Germline trimming cut 4 bases from V and 8 bases from J; bases unmatched to any gene: 15. This CDR3 has 16 residues. The CDR3: CASSPRLLAPGDEQFF. CDR3 DNA sequence: TGTGCCAGCAGCCCCCGTCTACTAGCGCCGGGGGATGAGCAGTTCTTC.

This chain links TRBV27 with TRBJ2-5, with 7 positions matching TRBD2. Germline trimming cut 3 bases from V and 3 bases from J; bases unmatched to any gene: 4. This CDR3 is built from 14 residues. Per germline, CDR1 MNHEY and CDR2 SMNVEV (reference sequence). The CDR3 here is CASSFSLAEETQYF. CDR3 bases: TGTGCCAGCAGTTTTAGCCTAGCGGAAGAGACCCAGTACTTC.

The chain joins TRBV20-1 to TRBJ1-5, with 7 bases aligning to TRBD1. From germline, CDR1 is DFQATT and CDR2 SNEGSKA (reference sequence). The V segment lost 3 bases and the J segment 4 bases; nucleotides outside the gene matches: 12. There are 16 residues in the CDR3. The CDR3 nucleotides read TGCAGTGCTAGTCAGGGGGGCAGGGGAGGTAATCAGCCCCAGCATTTT. Translating it yields CSASQGGRGGNQPQHF.

This rearrangement joins TRBV29-1 to TRBJ1-1; D unclear. CDR1 SQVTM and CDR2 ANQGSEA come from the germline V gene. The CDR3 has 13 residues. Deletions cut 1 base from V and 2 bases from J, with 8 bases between. CDR3 residues: CSVEGYLNTEAFF. The CDR3 DNA sequence: TGCAGCGTTGAAGGGTACCTAAACACTGAAGCTTTCTTT. Full variable domain (rest looked up from reference TRBV29-1 and TRBJ1-1): SAVISQKPSRDICQRGTSLTIQCQVDSQVTMMFWYRQQPGQSLTLIATANQGSEATYESGFVIDKFPISRPNLTFSTLTVSNMSPEDSSIYLCSVEGYLNTEAFFGQGTRLTVV.

The gene calls are TRBV18 and TRBJ1-2, with D possibly matching TRBD1 (5 bases). The CDR3 consists of 14 residues. The V gene's germline CDR1 is KGHSH and CDR2 LQKENI. The germline V and J ends were trimmed by 5 bases and 8 bases, with 18 bases remaining between them. DNA of the CDR3: TGTGCCAGCTCAGCGGACGACAGTTCAGGGGGCTACACCTTC. Protein product: CASSADDSSGGYTF.

The chain couples TRBV27 to TRBJ1-6; weak D call: TRBD1 (6 bases). V was pared by 1 base and J by 7 bases, with 11 bases between. Germline V lookup: CDR1 MNHEY, CDR2 SMNVEV (reference sequence). The CDR3 is 15 residues long. The chain's CDR3 is CASSLYRGANSPLHF. CDR3 coding DNA: TGTGCCAGCAGTTTATACCGGGGGGCCAATTCACCCCTCCACTTT.

The V call is TRBV2, the J call TRBJ1-1; TRBD1 agrees at 8 bases. The J segment lost 2 bases and the V segment lost 8 bases, leaving 7 bases of the junction unmatched. CDR1 and CDR2 from the germline V gene are SNHLY and FYNNEI. CDR3 length equals 14 residues. CDR3 amino acids: CASQTDRANTEAFF. In DNA, the CDR3 is TGTGCCAGCCAAACGGACAGGGCCAACACTGAAGCTTTCTTT.

V is TRBV7-8 and J is TRBJ1-5; D call uncertain. Deletions cut 5 bases from V and 12 bases from J, with 23 bases between. The CDR3 runs to 15 residues. CDR1 and CDR2 (germline): SGHVS, FQNEAQ. The CDR3 region is CASSPLRGPGLLQHF. The CDR3 DNA reads as TGTGCCAGCAGCCCCCTCCGAGGGCCTGGGTTACTCCAGCATTTT. Full variable domain (missing parts from reference TRBV7-8 and TRBJ1-5): GAGVSQSPRYKVAKRGQDVALRCDPISGHVSLFWYQQALGQGPEFLTYFQNEAQLDKSGLPSDRFFAERPEGSVSTLKIQRTQQEDSAVYLCASSPLRGPGLLQHFGDGTRLSIL.

The chain links TRBV27 to TRBJ2-3, with TRBD2 matching over 7 bases. Trimming took 0 bases from V and 6 from J; bases not matched to a gene: 3. Germline assignment: CDR1 MNHEY and CDR2 SMNVEV (reference sequence). This CDR3 contains 14 residues. CDR3 DNA sequence: TGTGCCAGCAGTTTATCGACCGGGGGGGATACGCAGTATTTT. It is translated as CASSLSTGGDTQYF.

The V gene is TRBV7-2, the J gene TRBJ2-7; TRBD1 aligns across 9 bases. Trimming took 6 bases from V and 3 from J; bases not matched to a gene: 12. CDR1 is SGHTA and CDR2 is FQGNSA in the germline V gene. There are 16 residues in the CDR3. CDR3 sequence reads: CASRGNPGTGSYEQYF. The CDR3 DNA reads TGTGCCAGCAGGGGAAACCCCGGGACAGGGAGCTACGAGCAGTACTTC.

The chain recombines TRBV27 with TRBJ2-3; D might be TRBD2 (7 bases). V was trimmed by 5 bases and J by 4 bases, leaving 10 bases between them. Germline loops: CDR1 MNHEY, CDR2 SMNVEV (reference sequence). The CDR3 is 13 residues long. In DNA, the CDR3 is TGTGCCAGCAGTGGGGGGGGCGCAGATACGCAGTATTTT. Translation: CASSGGGADTQYF.

J is TRBJ1-5 and V is TRBV4-1; maybe TRBD1 (5 bases). Germline V gene sequence: CDR1 MGHRA, CDR2 YSYEKL. V was pared by 2 bases and J by 3 bases, with 14 bases between. The CDR3 extends over 16 amino acids. For the CDR3, the DNA is TGCGCCAGCAGCCAACGGTGGGCAGGGCCCAATCAGCCCCAGCATTTT. Translation: CASSQRWAGPNQPQHF.

The chain links TRBV29-1 to TRBJ2-7; D might be TRBD1 (5 bases). The V and J ends lost 4 bases and 3 bases respectively, with 13 bases between them. Germline lookup yields CDR1 SQVTM and CDR2 ANQGSEA. The CDR3 has 13 residues. The CDR3 coding sequence is TGCAGCGTTGTGGGCGACAGTCGCTACGAGCAGTACTTC. Translation gives CSVVGDSRYEQYF.

V gene TRBV4-1 combines with J gene TRBJ1-5, with TRBD1 as a possible D gene (6 bases). Germline lookup yields CDR1 MGHRA and CDR2 YSYEKL. V dropped 3 bases and J dropped 6 bases, with 18 bases sitting between them. The CDR3 sequence is 16 residues long. For the CDR3, the DNA is TGCGCCAGCAGCCACGGGGCGGGGGCCCGGCCTCAGCCCCAGCATTTT. Translating it yields CASSHGAGARPQPQHF.

In its sample, this clone was seen once. The rearrangement uses TRBV5-5 and TRBJ2-5; maybe TRBD1 (7 bases). The germline gives CDR1 SGHKS, CDR2 YYEKEE (reference sequence). Trimming took 2 bases from V and 1 from J, leaving 12 bases between them. The CDR3 has 15 amino acids. The CDR3 loop is CASSFGGQSQETQYF. CDR3 sequence (DNA): TGTGCCAGCAGCTTCGGGGGACAGAGCCAAGAGACCCAGTACTTC.

The chain joins TRBV10-1 to TRBJ2-7, with 10 bases identical to TRBD2. The CDR3 is 15 residues long. Trimming removed 11 bases from V and 7 bases from J; junction bases left unmatched: 17. CDR1 and CDR2 from the germline V gene are WNHNN and SYGVQD (reference sequence). CDR3 sequence reads: CAPGLAGALPREQYF. The DNA of the CDR3 is TGCGCCCCAGGGCTAGCGGGGGCCTTACCCCGGGAGCAGTACTTC.

V and J are TRBV18 and TRBJ1-2; D gene uncertain. V lost 6 bases and J lost 3, with 17 bases in between. The CDR3 is 15 residues long. Per the germline V gene, CDR1 is KGHSH and CDR2 is LQKENI. The CDR3 bases are TGTGCCAGCTCTTACCTGGAGGCAATAGACTATGGCTACACCTTC. Its protein is CASSYLEAIDYGYTF.

V is TRBV14 and J is TRBJ2-5; 8 bases line up with TRBD2. Losses at the gene ends were 4 bases for V and 5 bases for J; bases not matched to a gene: 6. Germline V CDR1 and CDR2: SGHDN, FVKESK. CDR3 size: 14 residues. The CDR3 here is CASSRAGTRETQYF. CDR3 DNA: TGTGCCAGCAGCCGAGCCGGGACTAGGGAGACCCAGTACTTC. Using reference TRBV14 and TRBJ2-5 for the parts outside the CDR3, the full variable domain is EAGVTQFPSHSVIEKGQTVTLRCDPISGHDNLYWYRRVMGKEIKFLLHFVKESKQDESGMPNNRFLAERTGGTYSTLKVQPAELEDSGVYFCASSRAGTRETQYFGPGTRLLVL.